The entry below describes one TCR beta chain. What it binds is unknown. Looked up from germline, CDR1 is SGHRS and CDR2 is YFSETQ. The V gene lost 0 bases and the J gene lost 5 bases, with 11 bases spanning the gap. This CDR3 is 15 amino acids long. Generated by immunoSEQ multiplex PCR, the TCRdb table keeps only in-frame clones and is missing some. The sample lists over 150,000 clones, roughly 86% occurring once. The source of the sample is a study of cytomegalovirus exposure and HLA in healthy donors. Overall study findings and caveats: Researchers reported that a few CMV-associated chains were confirmed in vitro as CMV antigen-specific.

The TCR was taken from a woman younger than 35 in good health and CMV-seropositive. The sequencing input was PBMCs. V is TRBV5-1 and J is TRBJ2-2, with TRBD2 as a possible D gene (5 bases). CDR3 protein: CASSLGGSMTGELFF. The CDR3 bases are TGCGCCAGCAGCTTGGGAGGGAGTATGACCGGGGAGCTGTTTTTT.